Each of the 5 T cell receptor beta chains below was sequenced from the same sample in a study of tumor-infiltrating lymphocytes in localized non-small cell lung cancer. Produced via immunoSEQ multiplex PCR; TCRdb's table is partial and in-frame only. The table includes about 6,700 clones, roughly four fifths detected once. Sequenced input: uninvolved lung tissue not adjacent to the tumor. The receptors here all came from a human donor with non-small cell lung cancer.

The chain is built from TRBV10-3 and TRBJ1-1; no clear D. CDR3 length: 14 residues. The germline gives CDR1 ENHRY, CDR2 SYGVKD. The V end lost 4 bases, the J end lost 1 base, and 10 bases lay between the germline ends. CDR3 in amino acids: CAISVQARNTEAFF. In DNA, the CDR3 is TGTGCCATCAGTGTCCAGGCAAGGAACACTGAAGCTTTCTTT.

The chain employs TRBV10-3 and TRBJ1-5, with a tentative D call TRBD1 (6 bases). Germline values: CDR1 ENHRY, CDR2 SYGVKD. The CDR3 consists of 12 residues. The V gene lost 11 bases and the J gene lost 3 bases, with 11 bases spanning the gap. CDR3 protein: CAAGEDNQPQHF. In DNA form, the CDR3 reads TGTGCCGCAGGGGAGGACAATCAGCCCCAGCATTTT.

V is TRBV5-1 and J is TRBJ1-3, with D maybe TRBD1 (6 bases). V was cut by 7 bases and J by 4 bases, with 21 bases left in between. Per the germline V gene, CDR1 is SGHRS and CDR2 is YFSETQ. This CDR3 comprises 16 residues. The CDR3 bases are TGCGCCAGCCCGTGGGTGGCGGGGGGCGCGGGAAACACCATATATTTT. As protein: CASPWVAGGAGNTIYF.

The chain is built from TRBV11-2 and TRBJ1-4; 8 bases map to TRBD1. V shed 6 bases and J 7 bases; nucleotides not matched to a gene: 10. The CDR3 covers 15 residues. Germline lookup yields CDR1 SGHAT and CDR2 FQNNGV. The CDR3 DNA sequence: TGTGCCAGCAGGCTGGTAGGACAGGGCAGTGAAAAACTGTTTTTT. This sequence encodes CASRLVGQGSEKLFF.

V usage is TRBV7-2 and J usage is TRBJ2-3; perhaps TRBD2 as D (5 bases). This CDR3 is built from 13 residues. Germline V gives CDR1 SGHTA, CDR2 FQGNSA. Trimming cost V 5 bases and J 6 bases, with 12 bases left between them. CDR3 sequence: CASSPLRADTQYF. CDR3 coding DNA: TGTGCCAGCAGCCCCCTGAGGGCCGATACGCAGTATTTT.